This TCR beta chain was sequenced for a study of T cell changes during pregnancy in multiple sclerosis. Some clones are missing from TCRdb's copy, which holds only in-frame ones; the method was immunoSEQ multiplex PCR. Among about 67,000 clones, approximately 90% were seen once, and the ten largest hold around 1.5%. The junction had 10 bases not matched to a gene; V was cut back by 8 bases and J by 3 bases. The CDR3 is made up of 15 amino acids. Per germline, CDR1 MNHNS and CDR2 SASEGT. The receptor was isolated from a female donor with multiple sclerosis, enrolled in a pregnancy study. The chain joins TRBV6-1 to TRBJ1-3, with 7 bases aligning to TRBD1. Here the sequenced sample was peripheral blood, taken in the third trimester of pregnancy. The DNA for the CDR3 is TGTGCCAGCCTTAGGGACAGAGGTTATGGAAACACCATATATTTT. This codes for CASLRDRGYGNTIYF.